Following are 5 T cell receptor beta chains from one sample sequenced in a study of blood T cells in healthy people across ages. A J-beta primer mix and a sample-barcoded 5' primer were used in a second PCR of about 7 to 12 cycles. Each CDR3 protein gets one entry after TCRdb re-called the 5' RACE reads with MiXCR. This table holds 700,000 to 900,000 distinct CDR3 sequences, approximately 53% found once. What was sequenced was blood. The receptors originated from a man older than 75 in good health.

The CDR3 region has the DNA TGTGCCAGCAGCGTAGCGGACAGGGGGACCTACGAGCAGTACTTC. Translated: CASSVADRGTYEQYF. This chain connects TRBV9 to TRBJ2-7; 10 bases map to TRBD1. This CDR3 has 15 amino acids. CDR1 and CDR2 from the germline V gene are SGDLS and YYNGEE. J lost 2 bases, V lost 0 bases, and 2 bases had no gene match. Supplemented by reference TRBV9 and TRBJ2-7, the full variable domain reads DSGVTQTPKHLITATGQRVTLRCSPRSGDLSVYWYQQSLDQGLQFLIQYYNGEERAKGNILERFSAQQFPDLHSELNLSSLELGDSALYFCASSVADRGTYEQYFGPGTRLTVT.

The DNA of the CDR3 is TGCGCCAGCAGCTTTGCGGGGGGCAGGGAGACCCAGTACTTC. Translating gives CASSFAGGRETQYF. The chain employs TRBV5-1 and TRBJ2-5; 8 bases fit TRBD2. Germline CDR1 SGHRS, CDR2 YFSETQ. The CDR3 length is 14 residues. Trimming removed 2 bases from V and 5 bases from J; junction bases left unmatched: 5. Full variable domain (rest looked up from reference TRBV5-1 and TRBJ2-5): KAGVTQTPRYLIKTRGQQVTLSCSPISGHRSVSWYQQTPGQGLQFLFEYFSETQRNKGNFPGRFSGRQFSNSRSEMNVSTLELGDSALYLCASSFAGGRETQYFGPGTRLLVL.

The CDR3 nucleotides read TGTGCCAGCAGCTTAGTTGTCTCGGTGGGTGAAAAACTGTTTTTT. It yields the protein CASSLVVSVGEKLFF. The genes are TRBV7-2 and TRBJ1-4, with no clear D. Germline V gene lookup returns CDR1 SGHTA and CDR2 FQGNSA. The CDR3 extends over 15 amino acids. V was pared by 1 base and J by 7 bases, with 13 bases between.

This clonotype was seen ten or more times. This chain links TRBV9 with TRBJ2-3; 11 positions agree with TRBD2. The germline gives CDR1 SGDLS, CDR2 YYNGEE. The CDR3 sequence is 17 residues long. V shed 0 bases, J shed 14 bases, and the junction held 17 bases outside the gene matches. The CDR3 spells CASSVVLLAGVDRYAYF. CDR3 nucleotides: TGTGCCAGCAGCGTAGTCTTACTAGCGGGAGTGGACAGATACGCGTATTTT.

The gene calls are TRBV29-1 and TRBJ2-7; the D gene could be TRBD1 or TRBD2 (6 bases each). The CDR3 runs to 14 residues. Germline V gene sequence: CDR1 SQVTM, CDR2 ANQGSEA. The V end was cut by 7 bases, the J end by 0 bases, with 16 bases between. CDR3 residues: CSAKGGSVSYEQYF. Here the CDR3 DNA reads TGCAGCGCTAAAGGGGGGTCCGTCTCCTACGAGCAGTACTTC.